The clone carrying this T cell receptor beta chain was picked up a small number of times. Its cognate antigen is unknown. Trimming stripped 1 base from V and 8 bases from J, with 11 bases between. Germline lookup yields CDR1 LGHDT and CDR2 YNNKEL (reference sequence). This CDR3 is 13 amino acids long. The data belong to a study of breast tumors, draining lymph nodes, adjacent tissues. Overall study findings and caveats: Tumor TCR diversity was below lymph nodes but above nontumor tissue. Tumor T cell lymph node origin was a supported hypothesis, not proven. Compared with basal-like, luminal-like tumors shared significantly more repertoire with nontumor tissue.

Samples came from axillary lymph nodes draining the breast cancer. Each CDR3 protein is one row after TCRdb ran MiXCR on the multiplex PCR reads. The data hold 150,000 to 200,000 distinct CDR3 sequences, with roughly a third observed a single time. V and J are TRBV3-1 and TRBJ1-2, with D possibly being TRBD1 (6 bases). Material: axillary lymph node tissue. The sequence was obtained from a female donor with breast cancer. Some clones in this sample may be carry-over from other donors' samples. The CDR3 is CASSQVGGSGYTF. CDR3 bases: TGTGCCAGCAGCCAAGTAGGGGGGAGCGGCTACACCTTC.